The clone carrying this T cell receptor beta chain was recorded once. Antigen unknown. These data originate in a study of long-term antiretroviral therapy in people with HIV. Study context: Earliest sampling preceded the 2015 immediate-ART recommendation by about a decade. Study conclusions and caveats: Clones with expansion before ART led the repertoire at all time points.

immunoSEQ v3.0 was run at survey level. Generated by immunoSEQ multiplex PCR, the TCRdb table keeps only in-frame clones and is missing some. The table records roughly 28,000 clones, 70% to 90% of them present only once. This clonotype was sampled from a woman younger than 35 with HIV. The sequences come from unsorted PBMCs, collected 1.8 years after starting antiretroviral therapy.

CDR3 DNA: TGTGCCTCGACCGGGGAGGGCAGCACAGATACGCAGTATTTT. Protein product: CASTGEGSTDTQYF. V and J are TRBV10-3 and TRBJ2-3; 7 bases map to TRBD2. The germline CDR1 and CDR2 sequences are ENHRY and SYGVKD. This CDR3 contains 14 residues. Trimming took 11 bases from V and 0 from J; bases not matched to a gene: 8.